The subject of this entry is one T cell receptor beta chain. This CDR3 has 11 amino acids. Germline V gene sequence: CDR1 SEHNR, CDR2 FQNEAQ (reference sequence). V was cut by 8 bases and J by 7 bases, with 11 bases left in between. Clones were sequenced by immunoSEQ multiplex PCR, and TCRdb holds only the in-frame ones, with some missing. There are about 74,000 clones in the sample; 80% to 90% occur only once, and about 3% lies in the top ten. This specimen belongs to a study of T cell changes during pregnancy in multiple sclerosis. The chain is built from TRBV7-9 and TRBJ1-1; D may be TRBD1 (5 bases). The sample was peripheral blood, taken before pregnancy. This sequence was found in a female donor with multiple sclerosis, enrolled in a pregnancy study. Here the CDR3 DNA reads TGTGCCAGCGGACGACAGAGTGAAGCTTTCTTT. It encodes CASGRQSEAFF.